The 26 T cell receptor beta chains presented below share a single source sample, sequenced in a study of blood T cell repertoires in COVID-19. TCRdb's copy holds only in-frame clones and misses some; the assay was immunoSEQ multiplex PCR. Found here are hundreds of thousands of clones, around nine tenths of them singletons; the top ten hold 7% to 10%. Sequencing input: PBMCs or T cells enriched from blood (not recorded which). These receptors were collected from a woman aged 55-70 years who had recovered from COVID-19.

The chain uses TRBV7-8 and TRBJ1-6; TRBD1 might be the D (6 bases). The CDR3 sequence is 16 residues long. Trimming pared 3 bases from V and 7 bases from J, leaving 16 bases between. The germline gives CDR1 SGHVS, CDR2 FQNEAQ. CDR3 protein: CASSLHPTGKNSPLHF. CDR3 bases: TGTGCCAGCAGCTTGCACCCTACAGGGAAGAATTCACCCCTCCACTTT.

This clone was found once. The rearrangement joins TRBV5-1 to TRBJ2-7; possible D gene TRBD1, 7 bases. V was clipped by 4 bases and J by 3 bases, with 17 bases between them. The CDR3 covers 15 residues. Germline loops: CDR1 SGHRS, CDR2 YFSETQ. CDR3: CASSTSGAGGYEQYF. CDR3 coding DNA: TGCGCCAGCAGCACTTCGGGGGCAGGGGGCTACGAGCAGTACTTC. The entire variable domain, with the rest obtained from reference TRBV5-1 and TRBJ2-7, is as follows: KAGVTQTPRYLIKTRGQQVTLSCSPISGHRSVSWYQQTPGQGLQFLFEYFSETQRNKGNFPGRFSGRQFSNSRSEMNVSTLELGDSALYLCASSTSGAGGYEQYFGPGTRLTVT.

For this clone: Additional DNA sequences in this sample encode the identical CDR3. The chain has TRBV9 and TRBJ2-1, with TRBD2 matching over 8 bases. V was clipped by 0 bases and J by 3 bases; unmatched bases: 2. The CDR3 length is 15 residues. CDR1 is SGDLS and CDR2 is YYNGEE in the germline V gene. CDR3 in amino acids: CASSVAGGGYNEQFF. CDR3 DNA: TGTGCCAGCAGCGTAGCGGGGGGGGGCTACAATGAGCAGTTCTTC.

This sequence joins TRBV20-1 and TRBJ1-5; the D is unclear. V lost 6 bases and J lost 11, with 14 bases in between. This CDR3 is built from 11 residues. CDR1 DFQATT and CDR2 SNEGSKA come from the germline V gene (reference sequence). The CDR3 region has the DNA TGCAGTGCAACTAATGGTCTGTCCCAGCATTTT. It specifies CSATNGLSQHF.

The chain couples TRBV7-9 to TRBJ2-5; 7 positions match TRBD1. Germline CDR1 is SEHNR and CDR2 is FQNEAQ (reference sequence). CDR3 length: 14 residues. J lost 3 bases, V lost 5 bases, and 6 bases had no gene match. CDR3 coding DNA: TGTGCCAGCAGCCCCCCGACAGGGAAAGAGACCCAGTACTTC. Translated, it gives CASSPPTGKETQYF. The full variable domain, its missing parts supplied by reference TRBV7-9 and TRBJ2-5, is DTGVSQNPRHKITKRGQNVTFRCDPISEHNRLYWYRQTLGQGPEFLTYFQNEAQLEKSRLLSDRFSAERPKGSFSTLEIQRTEQGDSAMYLCASSPPTGKETQYFGPGTRLLVL.

The chain uses TRBV11-3 and TRBJ2-3, with a tentative D call TRBD2 (5 bases). The CDR3 extends over 13 amino acids. Germline V gene lookup returns CDR1 SGHNT and CDR2 YENEEA. V lost 5 bases and J lost 5, with 11 bases in between. In nucleotides, the CDR3 is TGTGCCAGCAGCCCTACTAGTATAGATACGCAGTATTTT. It is translated as CASSPTSIDTQYF.

The rearrangement uses TRBV5-1 and TRBJ2-2, with TRBD1 identical over 10 bases. The germline gives CDR1 SGHRS, CDR2 YFSETQ. This CDR3 contains 17 residues. V lost 4 bases to trimming and J lost 4 bases; unmatched junction nucleotides: 10. The CDR3 DNA follows: TGCGCCAGCAGCCGGGGGGACAGGGGATATGGCACCGGGGAGCTGTTTTTT. Its translation is CASSRGDRGYGTGELFF.

The chain combines TRBV2 with TRBJ2-2; tentative D call: TRBD2 (5 bases). With 0 bases removed from V and 6 bases from J, the gap between germline ends came to 14 bases. The CDR3 consists of 16 residues. Per the germline V gene, CDR1 is SNHLY and CDR2 is FYNNEI. The CDR3 region is CASSEARTGLAGELFF. As DNA, the CDR3 is TGTGCCAGCAGTGAAGCCAGGACTGGGTTGGCCGGGGAGCTGTTTTTT.

This clone occurred once. V gene TRBV5-1 combines with J gene TRBJ2-6; 7 nucleotides agree with TRBD1. Trimming took 3 bases from V and 3 from J; bases not matched to a gene: 9. Germline V gene data show CDR1 as SGHRS and CDR2 as YFSETQ. The CDR3 is 17 amino acids. The CDR3 bases are TGCGCCAGCAGCTCCGGACAGGCCGGCGGTGGGGCCAACGTCCTGACTTTC. Its protein is CASSSGQAGGGANVLTF.

As for this clone: Other nucleotide sequences in the sample specify the same CDR3. The chain is built from TRBV18 and TRBJ1-1; D is possibly TRBD1 (6 bases). Germline V gene data show CDR1 as KGHSH and CDR2 as LQKENI. The CDR3 length is 13 residues. Trimming took off 3 bases at V and 6 bases at J, with 11 bases between the two ends. The CDR3 loop reads CASSPTGVSEAFF. Here the CDR3 DNA reads TGTGCCAGCTCACCGACAGGTGTCTCTGAAGCTTTCTTT.

The chain recombines TRBV5-4 with TRBJ1-3, with D unresolved. This CDR3 region has 15 residues. The V end lost 3 bases, the J end lost 2 bases, and 12 bases lay between the germline ends. Germline loops: CDR1 SGHNT, CDR2 YYREEE (reference sequence). CDR3 nucleotides: TGTGCCAGCAGCTGGAGGGAGTCCGCTGGAAACACCATATATTTT. Its translation is CASSWRESAGNTIYF.

The rearrangement joins TRBV6-6 to TRBJ2-7, with unresolved D. Trimming removed 4 bases from V and 7 bases from J, with 8 bases in between. The CDR3 loop spans 11 amino acids. Germline CDR1 MNHNY, CDR2 SVGAGI (reference sequence). CDR3 nucleotides: TGTGCCAGCAGTTTTATCGGGGAGCAGTACTTC. This translates into CASSFIGEQYF.

J is TRBJ2-7 and V is TRBV10-3, with 8 bases lining up with TRBD1. In germline, CDR1 is ENHRY, CDR2 SYGVKD. The CDR3 covers 15 residues. Germline trimming cut 0 bases from V and 5 bases from J; bases unmatched to any gene: 6. The CDR3 nucleotides are TGTGCCATCAGTGAGTCTGGCAGGGGGCCCAACGAGCAGTACTTC. Translated, it gives CAISESGRGPNEQYF.

This clone was counted a few times. The rearrangement links TRBV5-1 to TRBJ1-4, with a weak D call TRBD1 (6 bases). CDR3 size: 13 residues. Germline assignment: CDR1 SGHRS and CDR2 YFSETQ. V was pared by 2 bases and J by 8 bases, with 10 bases between. The DNA of the CDR3 is TGCGCCAGCAGCTTCCAGGGGAACGAAAAACTGTTTTTT. This translates into CASSFQGNEKLFF.

Worth noting for this clone: Additional DNA sequences in this sample encode the identical CDR3. The chain employs TRBV24-1 and TRBJ2-1; unclear D gene. Trimming left V 1 base short and J 10 bases short, with 4 bases between. The germline V gene has CDR1 KGHDR and CDR2 SFDVKD. CDR3 length equals 11 residues. In DNA, the CDR3 is TGTGCCACCAGTGATTTTAGAGAGCAGTTCTTC. Translating gives CATSDFREQFF.

This chain uses TRBV7-2 with TRBJ2-1, with 9 bases that match TRBD2. The CDR3 is 16 amino acids. Germline-derived CDR1 and CDR2 are SGHTA and FQGNSA. Germline trimming cut 0 bases from V and 7 bases from J; bases unmatched to any gene: 7. The CDR3 here is CASSLAGRGGRNEQFF. The CDR3 DNA follows: TGTGCCAGCAGCTTAGCAGGGCGGGGGGGCCGGAATGAGCAGTTCTTC.

The chain is built from TRBV3-1 (or the pseudogene TRBV3-2) and TRBJ2-5; D might be TRBD2 (5 bases). Germline V lookup: CDR1 LGHDT, CDR2 YNNKEL (reference sequence). This CDR3 has 15 residues. V was clipped by 4 bases and J by 5 bases, with 17 bases between them. The CDR3 DNA reads TGTGCCAGCAGCCCCCCCGGGCTAGCAGGCGAGACCCAGTACTTC. Amino acid sequence: CASSPPGLAGETQYF.

The DNA of the CDR3 is TGTGCCAGCAGCTCGACTAGCGGGGGCCCGAGCTCCTACAATGAGCAGTTCTTC. It encodes CASSSTSGGPSSYNEQFF. The chain employs TRBV5-6 and TRBJ2-1; 12 nucleotides match TRBD2. CDR1 SGHDT and CDR2 YYEEEE come from the germline V gene. J gave up 0 bases and V 3 bases, and 7 bases lay outside the gene matches. The CDR3 length is 18 residues.

V gene TRBV11-2 combines with J gene TRBJ2-4; D gene ambiguous. The germline V and J ends were trimmed by 1 base and 0 bases, with 13 bases remaining between them. The length of the CDR3 is 17 residues. Germline CDR1 and CDR2: SGHAT and FQNNGV. CDR3 region: CASSLVPEPLAKNIQYF. The CDR3 coding sequence is TGTGCCAGCAGCTTAGTACCCGAGCCCCTAGCCAAAAACATTCAGTACTTC.

In this sample, this clone turned up once. This chain joins TRBV5-1 and TRBJ1-1, with a weak D call TRBD1 (5 bases). The length of the CDR3 is 14 residues. Trimming removed 4 bases from V and 1 base from J, with 11 bases in between. Per germline, CDR1 SGHRS and CDR2 YFSETQ. This chain's CDR3 is CASSQGVENTEAFF. CDR3 sequence (DNA): TGCGCCAGCAGCCAAGGGGTTGAGAACACTGAAGCTTTCTTT.

The V gene is TRBV2, the J gene TRBJ2-3, with a possible D match to TRBD1 (6 bases). The germline V gene encodes CDR1 SNHLY and CDR2 FYNNEI. The CDR3 loop spans 16 amino acids. The V gene lost 6 bases and the J gene lost 1 base, with 17 bases spanning the gap. The CDR3 region is CASRDLQGWGTDTQYF. In DNA, the CDR3 is TGTGCCAGCAGGGACCTACAGGGATGGGGCACAGATACGCAGTATTTT.

The V and J genes are TRBV28 and TRBJ2-7, with D perhaps TRBD2 (5 bases). From germline, CDR1 is MDHEN and CDR2 SYDVKM. There are 14 residues in the CDR3. The V gene lost 0 bases and the J gene lost 0 bases, with 6 bases spanning the gap. CDR3 DNA: TGTGCCAGCAGTTTATGGGGGAGCTCCTACGAGCAGTACTTC. Its protein is CASSLWGSSYEQYF. Full variable domain (remainder filled in from reference TRBV28 and TRBJ2-7): DVKVTQSSRYLVKRTGEKVFLECVQDMDHENMFWYRQDPGLGLRLIYFSYDVKMKEKGDIPEGYSVSREKKERFSLILESASTNQTSMYLCASSLWGSSYEQYFGPGTRLTVT.

The gene calls are TRBV7-2 and TRBJ1-4; 11 nucleotides agree with TRBD1. V was pared by 6 bases and J by 0 bases, with 9 bases of the junction left unmatched. In germline, CDR1 is SGHTA, CDR2 FQGNSA. The length of the CDR3 is 18 residues. Here the CDR3 DNA reads TGTGCCAGCAGGAGGACAGGGGGCATCAGTGCAACTAATGAAAAACTGTTTTTT. Amino acid sequence: CASRRTGGISATNEKLFF.

This chain uses TRBV7-6 with TRBJ1-1; D call uncertain. The CDR3 loop spans 12 amino acids. Looked up from germline, CDR1 is SGHVS and CDR2 is FNYEAQ. V lost 2 bases to trimming and J lost 6 bases, with 7 bases between them. The CDR3 DNA is TGTGCCAGCAGCTTACTGTCGTCTGAAGCTTTCTTT. Its translation is CASSLLSSEAFF.

The gene calls are TRBV6-5 and TRBJ2-6; TRBD2 is a possible D gene (5 bases). The CDR3 runs to 14 residues. V gave up 5 bases and J gave up 4 bases, with 9 bases separating them. The germline V gene has CDR1 MNHEY and CDR2 SVGAGI. The CDR3 protein is CASSPLGGANVLTF. CDR3 DNA: TGTGCCAGCAGTCCACTAGGAGGGGCCAACGTCCTGACTTTC.

This rearrangement joins TRBV11-2 to TRBJ2-3, with 7 bases aligning to TRBD1. With 5 bases clipped from V and 1 base from J, the junction kept 6 bases outside the gene matches. This CDR3 contains 15 residues. Germline V gene sequence: CDR1 SGHAT, CDR2 FQNNGV. DNA of the CDR3: TGTGCCAGCAGCCACCGACAGGGTGGCACAGATACGCAGTATTTT. It encodes CASSHRQGGTDTQYF.